This T cell receptor beta chain was sequenced for a study of blood T cell repertoires in COVID-19. This clone was seen at least ten times. The assay was immunoSEQ multiplex PCR, and TCRdb's table has in-frame clones only and misses some. Here the sample spans 120,000 to 150,000 clones, over 70% being singletons. Germline V gene data show CDR1 as SNHLY and CDR2 as FYNNEI. The CDR3 extends over 17 amino acids. J lost 6 bases, V lost 6 bases, and 14 bases had no gene match. The V call is TRBV2, the J call TRBJ2-2; TRBD1 matches 9 bases. Source material: peripheral blood. The clonotype comes from a man older than 75 with acute or convalescent COVID-19. In DNA, the CDR3 is TGTGCCAGCAGCCCGGGACAGGGCTATTGGTTGCCCGGGGAGCTGTTTTTT. Translating gives CASSPGQGYWLPGELFF.